The clone carrying this T cell receptor (beta chain) was observed at least ten times. Its antigen is not known. The source of the sample is a study of glioma-infiltrating T cells. The iRepertoire nested amplicon-rescue multiplex PCR amplified TCR alpha and beta CDR3s from RNA. Input was about 100-450 ng of tissue mRNA or PBMC total RNA. TCRdb itself ran the multiplex PCR reads through MiXCR, one entry per CDR3 protein. The sample records around 93,000 distinct CDR3 sequences, roughly 37% being singletons. The CDR3 sequence is 13 residues long. The V gene lost 3 bases and the J gene lost 2 bases, with 7 bases spanning the gap. Study-wide results and caveats: Only very few CDR3 sequences appeared in both tissue and blood. Tissue-blood divergence was below expectation in non-neoplastic patients, above in gliomas.

The J gene is TRBJ2-5, the V gene TRBV12-3 or TRBV12-4; D gene unclear. Sequencing was done on a sample of glioma tissue, nonneoplastic brain tissue, or PBMCs (not recorded which). This TCR derives from a human donor with low-grade glioma or glioblastoma, undergoing nonglioma brain surgery, or in good health (not recorded which). The CDR3 loop is CASSFLRQETQYF. The CDR3, as DNA: TGTGCCAGCAGTTTTTTGCGACAAGAGACCCAGTACTTC.